Presented here are 24 T cell receptor beta chains from one specimen sequenced in a study of blood T cell repertoires in COVID-19. The assay was immunoSEQ multiplex PCR, and TCRdb's table has in-frame clones only and misses some. The sample includes about 150,000 clones, about 80% seen only once; the top ten take 0.5% to 0.65%. Sequenced sample: peripheral blood. The source is a man aged 55-75 years with acute or convalescent COVID-19.

The chain couples TRBV28 to TRBJ1-5; 9 bases align to TRBD1. The ends lost 6 bases at V and 4 bases at J; junction bases unmatched: 7. In germline, CDR1 is MDHEN, CDR2 SYDVKM. The CDR3 length is 15 residues. Written as DNA, the CDR3 is TGTGCCAGCAGCTCGGGACAGGGTACAAATCAGCCCCAGCATTTT. Protein: CASSSGQGTNQPQHF. The full variable domain, with the rest looked up from reference TRBV28 and TRBJ1-5, is DVKVTQSSRYLVKRTGEKVFLECVQDMDHENMFWYRQDPGLGLRLIYFSYDVKMKEKGDIPEGYSVSREKKERFSLILESASTNQTSMYLCASSSGQGTNQPQHFGDGTRLSIL.

This chain links TRBV3-1 (or the pseudogene TRBV3-2) with TRBJ2-7; tentative D call: TRBD1 (6 bases). Trimming removed 6 bases at V and 5 bases at J, with 11 bases between. Germline assignment: CDR1 LGHDT and CDR2 YNNKEL (reference sequence). CDR3 size: 12 residues. CDR3 amino acids: CASSNRVNEQYF. The CDR3 DNA reads TGTGCCAGCAGTAACAGGGTCAACGAGCAGTACTTC.

V usage is TRBV7-9 and J usage is TRBJ2-4; weak D call: TRBD2 (5 bases). The germline V and J ends were trimmed by 5 bases and 0 bases, with 14 bases remaining between them. Germline V gives CDR1 SEHNR, CDR2 FQNEAQ (reference sequence). This CDR3 is built from 16 residues. CDR3 DNA: TGTGCCAGCAGCCCCGGCGGGTTACTAGCCAAAAACATTCAGTACTTC. Protein sequence: CASSPGGLLAKNIQYF.

The V and J genes are TRBV2 and TRBJ2-3; D gene uncertain. Germline V gene sequence: CDR1 SNHLY, CDR2 FYNNEI. V was pared by 5 bases and J by 6 bases, with 9 bases between. The CDR3 consists of 12 residues. The CDR3 DNA reads TGTGCCAGCAGTCCCTACCGGGATACGCAGTATTTT. Its protein is CASSPYRDTQYF.

The chain uses TRBV7-3 and TRBJ2-1; 11 nucleotides match TRBD2. Trimming at V came to 2 bases and at J to 8 bases, leaving 5 bases not matched to a gene. The CDR3 has 15 residues. In germline, CDR1 is SGHTA, CDR2 FQGTGA. The CDR3 protein is CASSLVAGGIDEQFF. The CDR3 DNA reads TGTGCCAGCAGCTTAGTAGCGGGAGGGATCGATGAGCAGTTCTTC. The variable domain in full, with the rest retrieved from reference TRBV7-3 and TRBJ2-1, is GAGVSQTPSNKVTEKGKYVELRCDPISGHTALYWYRQSLGQGPEFLIYFQGTGAADDSGLPNDRFFAVRPEGSVSTLKIQRTERGDSAVYLCASSLVAGGIDEQFFGPGTRLTVL.

This rearrangement joins TRBV5-6 to TRBJ2-2, with 9 bases identical to TRBD2. V lost 0 bases to trimming and J lost 4 bases; unmatched junction nucleotides: 7. The CDR3 is made up of 17 amino acids. Germline V lookup: CDR1 SGHDT, CDR2 YYEEEE. CDR3: CASSLGWRGGPTGELFF. Written as DNA, the CDR3 is TGTGCCAGCAGCTTGGGTTGGCGGGGGGGCCCCACCGGGGAGCTGTTTTTT.

The chain joins TRBV13 to TRBJ2-2, with 11 bases aligning to TRBD2. This CDR3 region has 17 residues. After removal of 5 bases from V and 6 bases from J, the junction contained 11 bases not matched to a gene. Germline-derived CDR1 and CDR2 are PRHDT and FYEKMQ (reference sequence). The CDR3 DNA reads as TGTGCCAGCAGCCCCGTATTAGCGGGGGGGCCACCCGGGGAGCTGTTTTTT. Translated: CASSPVLAGGPPGELFF.

In its sample, this clone was seen a few times. The chain employs TRBV19 and TRBJ1-6; D unclear. Trimming pared 0 bases from V and 7 bases from J, leaving 10 bases between. Per germline, CDR1 LNHDA and CDR2 SQIVND (reference sequence). CDR3 size: 15 residues. DNA of the CDR3: TGTGCCAGTAGTATAGATCGGGGTAAGAATTCACCCCTCCACTTT. Translation: CASSIDRGKNSPLHF.

V is TRBV20-1 and J is TRBJ2-2; D is unresolved. The CDR3 is made up of 11 amino acids. Trimming removed 2 bases from V and 5 bases from J, with 3 bases in between. Germline lookup yields CDR1 DFQATT and CDR2 SNEGSKA (reference sequence). The CDR3 bases are TGCAGTGCTAGACTGACCGGGGAGCTGTTTTTT. Its protein is CSARLTGELFF.

V and J are TRBV24-1 and TRBJ2-7; tentatively, D is TRBD1 (5 bases). Per germline, CDR1 KGHDR and CDR2 SFDVKD. The CDR3 loop spans 16 amino acids. The V end was cut by 3 bases, the J end by 0 bases, with 14 bases between. CDR3 nucleotide sequence: TGTGCCACCAGTGATGAGACAAGGGGAAGCTCCTACGAGCAGTACTTC. The encoded protein is CATSDETRGSSYEQYF.

The gene calls are TRBV3-1 (or the pseudogene TRBV3-2) and TRBJ2-1, with D possibly being TRBD1 (6 bases). Germline V gene data show CDR1 as LGHDT and CDR2 as YNNKEL (reference sequence). With 3 bases removed from V and 8 bases from J, the gap between germline ends came to 11 bases. The CDR3 covers 13 residues. The CDR3 DNA sequence: TGTGCCAGCAGCCAGAACAGGGCCGATGAGCAGTTCTTC. Translated: CASSQNRADEQFF.

The chain couples TRBV28 to TRBJ2-1, with TRBD1 identical over 11 bases. V dropped 8 bases and J dropped 7; count of bases not matched to a gene: 13. Germline CDR1 and CDR2: MDHEN and SYDVKM. The CDR3 contains 16 residues. CDR3 sequence: CASVPSGTGGGNEQFF. The CDR3 nucleotides read TGTGCCAGCGTTCCCTCCGGGACAGGGGGAGGGAATGAGCAGTTCTTC.

J is TRBJ1-1 and V is TRBV6-6; D is ambiguous. The CDR3 contains 11 residues. The germline V gene has CDR1 MNHNY and CDR2 SVGAGI (reference sequence). V lost 5 bases, J lost 8 bases, and 9 bases lay in between. The CDR3 DNA reads TGTGCCAGCAGTCGACGAGGGGAAGCTTTCTTT. Translating it yields CASSRRGEAFF.

This clone occurred a few times. This chain joins TRBV30 and TRBJ1-4, with a possible D match to TRBD1 (5 bases). V gave up 0 bases and J gave up 0 bases, with 11 bases separating them. This CDR3 comprises 16 residues. Germline lookup yields CDR1 GTSNPN and CDR2 SVGIG (reference sequence). CDR3 sequence reads: CAWSVPGGTTNEKLFF. DNA for the CDR3: TGTGCCTGGAGTGTCCCCGGGGGGACAACTAATGAAAAACTGTTTTTT.

The DNA of the CDR3 is TGTGCCAGCAGCGTAGCTAACGACAATGAGCAGTTCTTC. Amino acids: CASSVANDNEQFF. The chain carries TRBV9 and TRBJ2-1; D is undetermined. V shed 0 bases and J shed 5 bases, with 6 bases lying between them. The CDR3 is 13 amino acids. Germline CDR1 SGDLS, CDR2 YYNGEE.

The chain combines TRBV2 with TRBJ2-5; D might be TRBD1 (5 bases). Trimming shortened V by 6 bases and J by 4 bases, and 9 bases separated the two germline ends. CDR1 is SNHLY, CDR2 FYNNEI, per germline. This CDR3 comprises 12 residues. The CDR3 region is CASRNRLETQYF. CDR3 nucleotide sequence: TGTGCCAGCAGGAACAGGCTAGAGACCCAGTACTTC.

This chain joins TRBV10-3 and TRBJ2-1; the match to TRBD2 covers 10 bases. V lost 6 bases and J lost 8; bases outside the gene matches: 7. This CDR3 contains 14 residues. In germline, CDR1 is ENHRY, CDR2 SYGVKD. This CDR3 is CAIRGTSEADEQFF. In DNA, the CDR3 is TGTGCCATCAGAGGGACTAGCGAGGCGGATGAGCAGTTCTTC.

In its sample, this clone was seen a few times. The V call is TRBV7-6, the J call TRBJ1-2; D is possibly TRBD1 (6 bases). CDR1 SGHVS and CDR2 FNYEAQ come from the germline V gene. Trimming cost V 2 bases and J 0 bases, with 16 bases left between them. The CDR3 covers 17 residues. Written as DNA, the CDR3 is TGTGCCAGCAGCTTAATGAAGGGGACACCCCCTAACTATGGCTACACCTTC. Its protein product is CASSLMKGTPPNYGYTF.

This chain uses TRBV6-1 with TRBJ1-2; D uncertain. The germline V and J ends were trimmed by 3 bases and 0 bases, with 5 bases remaining between them. CDR1 MNHNS and CDR2 SASEGT come from the germline V gene. The CDR3 spans 13 residues. The CDR3 region is CASSDQSNYGYTF. The CDR3 region has the DNA TGTGCCAGCAGTGATCAGTCTAACTATGGCTACACCTTC.

This clone was recorded only once. The chain recombines TRBV4-2 with TRBJ1-1; D may be TRBD1 (6 bases). CDR3 length: 15 residues. V was pared by 0 bases and J by 5 bases, with 13 bases between. Germline CDR1 is LGHNA and CDR2 is YNFKEQ. The CDR3 DNA reads as TGTGCCAGCAGCCAAGATAGGCAGGGGATAACTGAAGCTTTCTTT. Residues: CASSQDRQGITEAFF.

This clone occurred a few times. The genes are TRBV9 and TRBJ2-7; 7 bases line up with TRBD1. This CDR3 region has 15 residues. Germline CDR1 is SGDLS and CDR2 is YYNGEE. V dropped 1 base and J dropped 0; count of bases not matched to a gene: 4. The CDR3 here is CASSVYAGGSYEQYF. In DNA, the CDR3 is TGTGCCAGCAGCGTATATGCAGGGGGCTCCTACGAGCAGTACTTC. The whole variable domain, remainder taken from reference TRBV9 and TRBJ2-7, is DSGVTQTPKHLITATGQRVTLRCSPRSGDLSVYWYQQSLDQGLQFLIQYYNGEERAKGNILERFSAQQFPDLHSELNLSSLELGDSALYFCASSVYAGGSYEQYFGPGTRLTVT.

The chain has TRBV4-3 and TRBJ2-3; D is unclear. This CDR3 comprises 13 residues. Between the trimmed V and J ends, which lost 4 bases and 3 bases, there was a span of 8 bases. The germline V gene has CDR1 LGHNA and CDR2 YSLEER. The CDR3, as DNA: TGCGCCAGCAGCCGCACAGATACAGATACGCAGTATTTT. Translated: CASSRTDTDTQYF.

V usage is TRBV7-9 and J usage is TRBJ2-2; the D gene is possibly TRBD2 (6 bases). Germline loops: CDR1 SEHNR, CDR2 FQNEAQ (reference sequence). Trimming left V 5 bases short and J 8 bases short, with 12 bases between. This CDR3 region has 13 residues. The CDR3 nucleotides read TGTGCCAGCAGCCGGGACTCCCGTGGGGAGCTGTTTTTT. It translates to CASSRDSRGELFF.

The gene calls are TRBV24-1 and TRBJ1-1; 10 nucleotides line up with TRBD1. Losses at the gene ends were 5 bases for V and 2 bases for J; bases not matched to a gene: 4. Germline V gene lookup returns CDR1 KGHDR and CDR2 SFDVKD. CDR3 size: 15 residues. CDR3 protein: CATSGRQGANTEAFF. The CDR3 nucleotides are TGTGCCACCAGTGGTCGACAGGGGGCAAACACTGAAGCTTTCTTT.